This T cell receptor beta chain was captured in a study of cytomegalovirus exposure and HLA in healthy donors. Vbeta (60) and Jbeta (13) primers were used in the PCR. Here immunoSEQ multiplex PCR was the method, and the copy in TCRdb shows in-frame clones only, minus some. The sample consists of some 130,000 clones, roughly 80% of them appearing once. With 4 bases clipped from V and 5 bases from J, the junction kept 8 bases outside the gene matches. CDR1 SEHNR and CDR2 FQNEAQ come from the germline V gene (reference sequence). This CDR3 is built from 15 residues. The chain couples TRBV7-9 to TRBJ2-1, with 7 bases aligning to TRBD2. The clonotype originates from a male donor in good health and CMV-seronegative. The sample taken for sequencing was PBMCs. In DNA form, the CDR3 reads TGTGCCAGCAGCTCACTGGCTAGCGGAAACAATGAGCAGTTCTTC. This gives the protein CASSSLASGNNEQFF.